One sample yielded the 17 T cell receptor beta chains listed below, sequenced in a study of blood T cell repertoires in COVID-19 (dated by TCRdb to the early 2020s). The library came from the immunoSEQ multiplex PCR assay. TCRdb carries this immuneACCESS record with in-frame sequences only. Its versions omit some clonotypes, under half of them owing to an unresolved V gene in the studies checked, with the rest unexplained. The sample includes hundreds of thousands of clones, with 70% to 90% observed a single time. The top ten constitute roughly 4% of the sample. The sequenced material came from PBMCs or T cells enriched from blood (not recorded which). These receptors all stem from a woman aged 25 to 39 who had been exposed to COVID-19.

V gene TRBV5-6 combines with J gene TRBJ1-6; TRBD1 matches at 8 bases. This CDR3 comprises 18 residues. V lost 0 bases and J lost 3; bases outside the gene matches: 8. Germline V gene sequence: CDR1 SGHDT, CDR2 YYEEEE. CDR3 in DNA: TGTGCCAGCAGCTTGGGGCCCCCAGGGGGCATCTATAATTCACCCCTCCACTTT. This codes for CASSLGPPGGIYNSPLHF.

This chain uses TRBV7-8 with TRBJ1-6; D not resolved. Germline CDR1 and CDR2: SGHVS and FQNEAQ. Trimming cost V 5 bases and J 10 bases, with 24 bases left between them. The CDR3 length is 17 residues. The CDR3 sequence: CASSPRASESRKSPLHF. The CDR3 nucleotides are TGTGCCAGCAGCCCGCGAGCCAGCGAGTCTCGCAAATCACCCCTCCACTTT.

In its sample, this clone was seen a few times. This chain uses TRBV19 with TRBJ2-7, with a possible D match to TRBD2 (5 bases). V lost 5 bases to trimming and J lost 0 bases, with 11 bases between them. The CDR3 consists of 14 residues. Germline V CDR1 and CDR2: LNHDA, SQIVND (reference sequence). The CDR3 region is CASSSGLDSYEQYF. The DNA of the CDR3 is TGTGCCAGTAGTTCTGGACTGGACTCCTACGAGCAGTACTTC. Complete variable domain (other parts from reference TRBV19 and TRBJ2-7): DGGITQSPKYLFRKEGQNVTLSCEQNLNHDAMYWYRQDPGQGLRLIYYSQIVNDFQKGDIAEGYSVSREKKESFPLTVTSAQKNPTAFYLCASSSGLDSYEQYFGPGTRLTVT.

V gene TRBV6-1 combines with J gene TRBJ1-4; D uncertain. Germline loops: CDR1 MNHNS, CDR2 SASEGT. Trimming pared 0 bases from V and 4 bases from J, leaving 9 bases between. The CDR3 spans 15 residues. In DNA, the CDR3 is TGTGCCAGCAGTGAAGCGCTGGTCGGTAATGAAAAACTGTTTTTT. Translated, it gives CASSEALVGNEKLFF.

This chain joins TRBV19 and TRBJ1-5; D possibly corresponds to TRBD1 (6 bases). V shed 6 bases and J shed 6 bases, with 21 bases lying between them. The CDR3 runs to 16 residues. Germline values: CDR1 LNHDA, CDR2 SQIVND (reference sequence). DNA of the CDR3: TGTGCCAGTAGGGCGGACAGAGGTGTGGTATTTCAGCCCCAGCATTTT. Translation gives CASRADRGVVFQPQHF.

This clone has just a few counts. CDR3 DNA sequence: TGTGCCAGCAGTTTAGGGCGCCTCTCCTACAATGAGCAGTTCTTC. It encodes CASSLGRLSYNEQFF. The chain links TRBV27 to TRBJ2-1; D is unclear. V was shortened by 2 bases and J by 0 bases, with 8 bases between the two germline ends. Germline CDR1 reads MNHEY; CDR2 reads SMNVEV (reference sequence). This CDR3 has 15 residues.

The chain uses TRBV5-6 and TRBJ1-2; TRBD1 might be the D (5 bases). Trimming took 3 bases from V and 8 from J, leaving 20 bases between them. Germline-derived CDR1 and CDR2 are SGHDT and YYEEEE. The CDR3 runs to 15 residues. The CDR3 sequence: CASSYREGQGGGYTF. CDR3 nucleotide sequence: TGTGCCAGCAGCTACCGTGAGGGGCAGGGAGGGGGCTACACCTTC.

V and J are TRBV7-9 and TRBJ1-6, with TRBD1 identical over 7 bases. Germline loops: CDR1 SEHNR, CDR2 FQNEAQ (reference sequence). There are 16 residues in the CDR3. The ends lost 4 bases at V and 6 bases at J; junction bases unmatched: 9. In nucleotides, the CDR3 is TGTGCCAGCAGCTATCCACGACAGGGTTCTAATTCACCCCTCCACTTT. Its protein is CASSYPRQGSNSPLHF.

This chain connects TRBV27 to TRBJ2-7, with 10 positions matching TRBD1. Germline lookup yields CDR1 MNHEY and CDR2 SMNVEV (reference sequence). The junction had 21 bases not matched to a gene; V was cut back by 8 bases and J by 2 bases. The CDR3 has 19 residues. The CDR3, as DNA: TGTGCCAGCGGAAAAAGGCGGGACAGGGGAATGGGGCTACCCTACGAGCAGTACTTC. Translated, it gives CASGKRRDRGMGLPYEQYF.

The V call is TRBV4-1, the J call TRBJ1-5, with 10 bases matching TRBD1. The J segment lost 5 bases and the V segment lost 0 bases, leaving 4 bases of the junction unmatched. Germline loops: CDR1 MGHRA, CDR2 YSYEKL. This CDR3 has 16 amino acids. CDR3 bases: TGCGCCAGCAGCCAAGAAGGGACAGGGGCTTATCAGCCCCAGCATTTT. Translating gives CASSQEGTGAYQPQHF.

The chain links TRBV10-1 to TRBJ1-1, with no clear D. Trimming shortened V by 0 bases and J by 0 bases, and 11 bases separated the two germline ends. This CDR3 has 16 amino acids. The germline V gene has CDR1 WNHNN and CDR2 SYGVQD (reference sequence). CDR3 residues: CASSESTRLLNTEAFF. As DNA, the CDR3 is TGCGCCAGCAGTGAGTCGACTCGACTGTTGAACACTGAAGCTTTCTTT.

The CDR3 spells CAISGTGFSDTGELFF. Here the CDR3 DNA reads TGTGCCATCAGTGGTACAGGGTTCTCCGACACCGGGGAGCTGTTTTTT. This chain links TRBV10-3 with TRBJ2-2; perhaps TRBD1 as D (6 bases). V was trimmed by 4 bases and J by 3 bases, leaving 15 bases between them. This CDR3 is built from 16 residues. Per the germline V gene, CDR1 is ENHRY and CDR2 is SYGVKD.

The CDR3 DNA sequence: TGTGCCAGCTCTAACTCACTGAACACCGGGGAGCTGTTTTTT. Its protein is CASSNSLNTGELFF. The genes are TRBV11-2 and TRBJ2-2, with no clear D. CDR3 length equals 14 residues. Germline CDR1 reads SGHAT; CDR2 reads FQNNGV. Trimming pared 8 bases from V and 1 base from J, leaving 11 bases between. Full variable domain (rest looked up from reference TRBV11-2 and TRBJ2-2): EAGVAQSPRYKIIEKRQSVAFWCNPISGHATLYWYQQILGQGPKLLIQFQNNGVVDDSQLPKDRFSAERLKGVDSTLKIQPAKLEDSAVYLCASSNSLNTGELFFGEGSRLTVL.

This clone was detected only once. The chain recombines TRBV5-6 with TRBJ1-6; 7 nucleotides align to TRBD1. With 1 base clipped from V and 10 bases from J, the junction kept 5 bases outside the gene matches. The CDR3 has 14 amino acids. Germline V CDR1 and CDR2: SGHDT, YYEEEE. The CDR3: CASSLIGTASPLHF. CDR3 nucleotide sequence: TGTGCCAGCAGCTTGATAGGGACAGCCTCACCCCTCCACTTT.

The chain couples TRBV19 to TRBJ1-2; possible D gene TRBD1, 5 bases. Germline V gene lookup returns CDR1 LNHDA and CDR2 SQIVND (reference sequence). CDR3 size: 14 residues. The V end was cut by 3 bases, the J end by 8 bases, with 16 bases between. In nucleotides, the CDR3 is TGTGCCAGTAGTATCCCCCCCGCGGCAGGGGGCTACACCTTC. Encoded protein: CASSIPPAAGGYTF. Together with reference TRBV19 and TRBJ1-2, the CDR3 gives the full variable domain: DGGITQSPKYLFRKEGQNVTLSCEQNLNHDAMYWYRQDPGQGLRLIYYSQIVNDFQKGDIAEGYSVSREKKESFPLTVTSAQKNPTAFYLCASSIPPAAGGYTFGSGTRLTVV.

The chain employs TRBV27 and TRBJ1-2; D possibly corresponds to TRBD1 (6 bases). The length of the CDR3 is 15 residues. The germline V gene has CDR1 MNHEY and CDR2 SMNVEV (reference sequence). V lost 6 bases and J 2 bases, leaving 16 bases between the germline ends. CDR3 sequence (DNA): TGTGCCAGCAGCTTTCTTACAGGGTTGAACTATGGCTACACCTTC. This codes for CASSFLTGLNYGYTF.

The J gene is TRBJ2-6, the V gene TRBV29-1; possibly TRBD2 for D (5 bases). Trimming stripped 4 bases from V and 0 bases from J, with 10 bases between. The germline V gene has CDR1 SQVTM and CDR2 ANQGSEA. The CDR3 consists of 15 residues. Written as DNA, the CDR3 is TGCAGCGTTGCAGTCGGGAACTCTGGGGCCAACGTCCTGACTTTC. It translates to CSVAVGNSGANVLTF.